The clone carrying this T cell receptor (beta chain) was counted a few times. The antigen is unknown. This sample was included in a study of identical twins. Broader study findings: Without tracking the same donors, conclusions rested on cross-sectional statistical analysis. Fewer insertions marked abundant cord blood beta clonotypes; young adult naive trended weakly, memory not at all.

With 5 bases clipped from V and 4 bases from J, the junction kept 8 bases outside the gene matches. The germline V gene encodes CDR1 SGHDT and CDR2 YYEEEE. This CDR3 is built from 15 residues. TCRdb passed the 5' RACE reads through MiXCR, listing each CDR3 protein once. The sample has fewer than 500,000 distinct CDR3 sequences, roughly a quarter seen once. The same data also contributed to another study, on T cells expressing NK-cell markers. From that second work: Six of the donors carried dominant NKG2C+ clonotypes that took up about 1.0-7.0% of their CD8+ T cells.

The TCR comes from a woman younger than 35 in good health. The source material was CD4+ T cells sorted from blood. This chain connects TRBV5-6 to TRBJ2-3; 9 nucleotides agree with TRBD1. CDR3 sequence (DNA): TGTGCCAGCAGTTTCCAGGACAGGGGCGCAGATACGCAGTATTTT. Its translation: CASSFQDRGADTQYF.